This TCR beta chain originates from a study of graft-versus-host responses after intestinal transplantation. Trimming shortened V by 5 bases and J by 9 bases, and 11 bases separated the two germline ends. The CDR3 totals 11 residues. CDR1 MNHEY and CDR2 SVGAGI come from the germline V gene. A word on this clone: Its antigen is still unknown.

Assay: immunoSEQ multiplex PCR; the TCRdb copy retains only in-frame clones and omits some. The sample has about 70,000 clones, less than 95% seen once. The TCR was taken from a human donor who received an intestinal transplant. This sample comprised unstimulated CD8+ T cells sorted from spleen or lymph node cells, obtained before intestinal transplant. This chain joins TRBV6-5 and TRBJ2-7; tentatively, D is TRBD1 (5 bases). CDR3 nucleotide sequence: TGTGCCAGCAGTACCCTTGGGGCGCAGTACTTC. Its translation: CASSTLGAQYF.